This TCR beta chain was captured in a study of blood T cell repertoires in COVID-19 (dated by TCRdb to the early 2020s). Notes on the research overall: Samples from collaborators originated in the United States, Italy and Spain and spanned both the acute and convalescent phases of COVID-19. The prospective study material was composed of cDNA or gDNA derived from T cells, B-cell-depleted T cells, or PBMCs. Deeply sampled blood TCRbeta repertoires from subjects exposed to, actively infected with, or recovered from COVID-19 were included in the dataset. The repertoires were released in a freely available public database intended as a resource for research on the immune response to SARS-CoV-2. The samples were drawn from the first 160 participants of the ongoing ImmuneRACE study and from under 1,500 subjects provided by 6 global collaborators. Nearly every sample came with metadata listing a de-identified subject ID, COVID-19 status, age in years and sex. HLA class I and class II types, where available, came from metadata supplied by the sample provider rather than from assay-based typing.

For CDR1 and CDR2, the germline V gene lists KGHSY and FQNENV. Trimming removed 5 bases from V and 2 bases from J, leaving 19 bases between the germline ends. Measured from the cysteine to the phenylalanine, the CDR3 is 17 residues long. Just the 51-base CDR3 DNA is kept, in frame starting at base 1. Collaborating institutions collected whole blood in K2EDTA tubes following their own protocols. For TCRbeta analysis, collaborators shipped samples in one of three forms: frozen whole blood, isolated PBMCs, or DNA extracted from either of those sample types. Worth noting for this clone: The specificity of this receptor is unknown. Base qualities are not recorded, but no much larger clone differs from it by a single base.

Results and caveats for the whole study, not just this receptor: Clinical and demographic metadata were provided uncurated, with the amount varying by source and participant.

TCRbeta CDR3 regions were amplified from genomic DNA by means of the immunoSEQ Assay, a bias-controlled multiplex PCR. Processing in the source paper ran as follows. Nucleated cell counts per sample were estimated from amplification of reference gene primers within the assay. To quantify the absolute abundance of each unique TCRbeta CDR3 rearrangement, sequence reads were collapsed and filtered. Productive Simpson clonality was computed per sample as the square root of Simpson's diversity index over productive rearrangements. TCRdb retrieved this table from immuneACCESS and kept in-frame rearrangements only. Not all clones are present; in checked studies, unresolved V genes account for under half, and no reason is known for the remainder. V and J calls and clone size come straight from that table; D and trimming were deduced from the DNA. Counted in this sample were approximately 97,000 clones; 90% of them appeared once. 1.5% to 2% of the sample lies in the top ten.

This sequence uses TRBV16 and TRBJ1-3; the best D guess is TRBD1, with 5 bases matching. The sequence was obtained from a man between 60 and 70 years old with acute or convalescent COVID-19. The material sequenced was peripheral blood. In nucleotide form, the sequence is TGTGCCAGCAGCAATGGACATGCGGGAGCTGCTGGAAACACCATATATTTT. Protein translation: CASSNGHAGAAGNTIYF.